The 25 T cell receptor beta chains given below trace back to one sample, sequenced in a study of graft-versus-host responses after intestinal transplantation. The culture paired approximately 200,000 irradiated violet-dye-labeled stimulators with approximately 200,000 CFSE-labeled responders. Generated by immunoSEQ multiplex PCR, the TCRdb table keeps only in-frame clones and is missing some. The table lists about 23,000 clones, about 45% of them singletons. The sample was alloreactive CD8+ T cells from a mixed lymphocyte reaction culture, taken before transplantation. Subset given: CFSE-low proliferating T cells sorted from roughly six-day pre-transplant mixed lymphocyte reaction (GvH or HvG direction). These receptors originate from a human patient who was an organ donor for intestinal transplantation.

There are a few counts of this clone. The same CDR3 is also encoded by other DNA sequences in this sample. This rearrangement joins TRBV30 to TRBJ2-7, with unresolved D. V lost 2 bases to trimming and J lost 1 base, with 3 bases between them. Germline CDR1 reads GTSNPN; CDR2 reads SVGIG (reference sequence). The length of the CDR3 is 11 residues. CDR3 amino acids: CAWSQSYEQYF. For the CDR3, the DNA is TGTGCCTGGAGTCAGTCCTACGAGCAGTACTTC. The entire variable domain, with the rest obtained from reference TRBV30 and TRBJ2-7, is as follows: SQTIHQWPATLVQPVGSPLSLECTVEGTSNPNLYWYRQAAGRGLQLLFYSVGIGQISSEVPQNLSASRPQDRQFILSSKKLLLSDSGFYLCAWSQSYEQYFGPGTRLTVT.

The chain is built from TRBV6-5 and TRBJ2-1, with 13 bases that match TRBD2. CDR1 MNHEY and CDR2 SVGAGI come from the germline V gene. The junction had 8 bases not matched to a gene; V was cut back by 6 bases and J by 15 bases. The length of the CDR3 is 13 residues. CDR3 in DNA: TGTGCCAGCAGGGGACTAGCGGGAAGTGTTCGGTTCTTC. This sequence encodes CASRGLAGSVRFF.

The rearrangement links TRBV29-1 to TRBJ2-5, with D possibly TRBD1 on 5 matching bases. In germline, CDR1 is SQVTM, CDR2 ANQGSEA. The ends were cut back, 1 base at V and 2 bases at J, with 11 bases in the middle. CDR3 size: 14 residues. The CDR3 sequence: CSVEGPRGQETQYF. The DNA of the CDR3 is TGCAGCGTTGAAGGGCCAAGGGGTCAAGAGACCCAGTACTTC.

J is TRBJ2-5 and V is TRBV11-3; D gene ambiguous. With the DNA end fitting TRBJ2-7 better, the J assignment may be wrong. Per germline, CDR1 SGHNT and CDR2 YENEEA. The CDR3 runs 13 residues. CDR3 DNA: TGTGCCAGCAGGCACACCCCCATATACGAGCAGTACTTC. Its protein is CASRHTPIYEQYF.

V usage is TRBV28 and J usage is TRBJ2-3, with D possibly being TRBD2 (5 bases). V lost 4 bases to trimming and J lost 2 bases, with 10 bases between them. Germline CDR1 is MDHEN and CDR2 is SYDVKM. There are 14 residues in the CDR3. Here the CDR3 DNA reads TGTGCCAGCAGTTACAGCGGATACACAGATACGCAGTATTTT. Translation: CASSYSGYTDTQYF.

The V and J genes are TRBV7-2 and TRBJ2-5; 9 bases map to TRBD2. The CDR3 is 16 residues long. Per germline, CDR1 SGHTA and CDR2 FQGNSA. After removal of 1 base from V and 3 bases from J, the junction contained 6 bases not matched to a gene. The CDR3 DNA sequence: TGTGCCAGCAGCTTAGTTCGGCTAGCGGGAAAAGAGACCCAGTACTTC. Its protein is CASSLVRLAGKETQYF.

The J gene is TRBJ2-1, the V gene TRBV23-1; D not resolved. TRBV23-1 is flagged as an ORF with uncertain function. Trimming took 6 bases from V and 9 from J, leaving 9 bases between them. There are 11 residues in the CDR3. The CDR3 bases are TGCGCCAGCAGCCCTGGATTTGAGCAGTTCTTC. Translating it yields CASSPGFEQFF.

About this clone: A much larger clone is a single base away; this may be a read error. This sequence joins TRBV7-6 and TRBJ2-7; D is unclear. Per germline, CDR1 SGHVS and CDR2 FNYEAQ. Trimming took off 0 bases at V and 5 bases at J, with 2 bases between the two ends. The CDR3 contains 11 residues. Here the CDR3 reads CASSLADEQYF. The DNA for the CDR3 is TGTGCCAGCAGCTTAGCGGACGAGCAGTACTTC.

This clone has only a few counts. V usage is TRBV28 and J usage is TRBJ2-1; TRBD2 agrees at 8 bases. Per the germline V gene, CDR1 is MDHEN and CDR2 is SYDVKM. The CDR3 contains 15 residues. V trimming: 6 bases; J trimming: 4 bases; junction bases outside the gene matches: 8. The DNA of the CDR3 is TGTGCCAGCAGACCCCGTTTAGCGGGGTACAATGAGCAGTTCTTC. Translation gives CASRPRLAGYNEQFF.

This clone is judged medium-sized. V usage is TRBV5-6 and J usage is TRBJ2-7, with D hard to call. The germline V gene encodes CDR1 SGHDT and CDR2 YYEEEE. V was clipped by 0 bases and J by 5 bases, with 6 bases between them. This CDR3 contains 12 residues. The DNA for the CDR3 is TGTGCCAGCAGCTTGGGATTGAACGAGCAGTACTTC. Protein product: CASSLGLNEQYF.

CDR3 protein: CASGAGQSNQPQHF. The CDR3 DNA follows: TGTGCCAGCGGAGCGGGACAAAGCAATCAGCCCCAGCATTTT. This chain connects TRBV27 to TRBJ1-5; D possibly corresponds to TRBD1 (6 bases). The CDR3 covers 14 residues. Per the germline V gene, CDR1 is MNHEY and CDR2 is SMNVEV (reference sequence). Trimming stripped 8 bases from V and 1 base from J, with 12 bases between.

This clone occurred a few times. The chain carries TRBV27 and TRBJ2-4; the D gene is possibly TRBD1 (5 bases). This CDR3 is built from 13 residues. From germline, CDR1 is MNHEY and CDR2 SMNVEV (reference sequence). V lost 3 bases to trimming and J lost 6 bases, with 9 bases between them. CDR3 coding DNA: TGTGCCAGCAGTTTGGGGCGGAGAAACATTCAGTACTTC. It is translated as CASSLGRRNIQYF.

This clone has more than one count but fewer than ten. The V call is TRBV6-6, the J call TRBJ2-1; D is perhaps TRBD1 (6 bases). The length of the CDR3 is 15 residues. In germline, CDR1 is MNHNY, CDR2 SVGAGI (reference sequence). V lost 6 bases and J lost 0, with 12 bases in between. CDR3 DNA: TGTGCCAGCAGCATCACAGGGAGCTCCTACAATGAGCAGTTCTTC. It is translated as CASSITGSSYNEQFF.

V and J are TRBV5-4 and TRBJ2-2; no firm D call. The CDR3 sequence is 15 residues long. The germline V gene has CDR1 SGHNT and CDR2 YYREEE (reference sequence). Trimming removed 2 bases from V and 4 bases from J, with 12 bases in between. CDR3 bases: TGTGCCAGCAGCTTTAAGGGATTAGGCACCGGGGAGCTGTTTTTT. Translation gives CASSFKGLGTGELFF.

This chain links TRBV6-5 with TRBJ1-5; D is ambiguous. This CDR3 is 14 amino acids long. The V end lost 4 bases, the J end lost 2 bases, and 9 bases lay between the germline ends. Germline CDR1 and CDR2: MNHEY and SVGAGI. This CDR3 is CASSSQEGNQPQHF. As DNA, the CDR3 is TGTGCCAGCAGTTCCCAGGAGGGCAATCAGCCCCAGCATTTT.

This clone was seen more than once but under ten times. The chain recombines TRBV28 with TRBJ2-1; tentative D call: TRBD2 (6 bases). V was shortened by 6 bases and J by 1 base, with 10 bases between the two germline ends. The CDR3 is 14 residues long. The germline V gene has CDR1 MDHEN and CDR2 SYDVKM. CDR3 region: CASRGTASYNEQFF. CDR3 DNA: TGTGCCAGCAGAGGGACTGCATCCTACAATGAGCAGTTCTTC.

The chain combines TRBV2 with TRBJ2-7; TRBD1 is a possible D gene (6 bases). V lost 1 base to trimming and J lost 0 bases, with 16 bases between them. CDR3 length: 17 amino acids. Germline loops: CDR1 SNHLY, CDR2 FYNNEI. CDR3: CASSEDGTKGVSYEQYF. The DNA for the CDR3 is TGTGCCAGCAGTGAAGACGGCACCAAGGGGGTCTCCTACGAGCAGTACTTC.

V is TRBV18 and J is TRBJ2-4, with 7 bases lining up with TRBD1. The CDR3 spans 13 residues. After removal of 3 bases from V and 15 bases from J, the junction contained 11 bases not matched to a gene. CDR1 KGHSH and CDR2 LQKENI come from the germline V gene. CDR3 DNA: TGTGCCAGCTCACCTCAAGCCGGGACAGAAAGGTACTTC. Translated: CASSPQAGTERYF.

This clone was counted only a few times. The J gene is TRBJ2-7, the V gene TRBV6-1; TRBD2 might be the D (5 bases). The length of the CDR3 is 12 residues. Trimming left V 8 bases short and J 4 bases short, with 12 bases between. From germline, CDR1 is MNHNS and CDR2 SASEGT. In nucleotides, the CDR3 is TGTGCCAGCGGGCGGGCAGCTTACGAGCAGTACTTC. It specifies CASGRAAYEQYF.

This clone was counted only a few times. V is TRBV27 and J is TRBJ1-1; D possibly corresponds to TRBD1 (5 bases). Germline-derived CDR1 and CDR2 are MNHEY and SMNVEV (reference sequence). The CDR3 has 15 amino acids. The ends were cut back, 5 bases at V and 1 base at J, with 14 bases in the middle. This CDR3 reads CASSIDQGGNTEAFF. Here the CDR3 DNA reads TGTGCCAGCAGTATCGACCAGGGCGGGAACACTGAAGCTTTCTTT.

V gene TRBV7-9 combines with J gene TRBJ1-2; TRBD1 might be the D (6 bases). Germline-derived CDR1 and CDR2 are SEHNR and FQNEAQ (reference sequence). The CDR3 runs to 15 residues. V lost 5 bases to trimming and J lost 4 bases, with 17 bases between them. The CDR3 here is CASSPETGFFYGYTF. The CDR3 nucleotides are TGTGCCAGCAGCCCGGAGACAGGATTCTTCTATGGCTACACCTTC.

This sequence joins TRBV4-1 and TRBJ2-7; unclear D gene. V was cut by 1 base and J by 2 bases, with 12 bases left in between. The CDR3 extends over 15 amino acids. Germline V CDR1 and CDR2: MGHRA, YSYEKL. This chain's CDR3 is CASSQVGTRTYEQYF. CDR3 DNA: TGCGCCAGCAGCCAAGTAGGTACCAGGACCTACGAGCAGTACTTC.

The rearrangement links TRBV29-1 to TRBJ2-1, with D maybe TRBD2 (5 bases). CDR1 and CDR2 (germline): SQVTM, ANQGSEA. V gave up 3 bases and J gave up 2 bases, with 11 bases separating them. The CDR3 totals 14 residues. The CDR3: CSVEGGSTYNEQFF. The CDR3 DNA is TGCAGCGTTGAGGGTGGGAGTACCTACAATGAGCAGTTCTTC.

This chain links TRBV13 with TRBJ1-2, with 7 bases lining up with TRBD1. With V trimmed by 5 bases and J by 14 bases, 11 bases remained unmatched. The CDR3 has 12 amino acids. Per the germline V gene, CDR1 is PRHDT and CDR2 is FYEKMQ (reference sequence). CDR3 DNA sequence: TGTGCCAGCAGCGAGTGGGACAGATCTTATACCTTC. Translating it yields CASSEWDRSYTF.

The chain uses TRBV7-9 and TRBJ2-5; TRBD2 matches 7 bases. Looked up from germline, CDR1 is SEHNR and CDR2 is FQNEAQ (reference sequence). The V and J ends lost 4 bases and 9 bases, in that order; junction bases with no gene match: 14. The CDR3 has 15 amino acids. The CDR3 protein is CASSSLTSVQGSQYF. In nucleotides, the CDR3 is TGTGCCAGCAGCTCCCTTACTAGCGTCCAAGGGTCCCAGTACTTC. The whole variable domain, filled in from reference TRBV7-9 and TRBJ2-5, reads DTGVSQNPRHKITKRGQNVTFRCDPISEHNRLYWYRQTLGQGPEFLTYFQNEAQLEKSRLLSDRFSAERPKGSFSTLEIQRTEQGDSAMYLCASSSLTSVQGSQYFGPGTRLLVL.